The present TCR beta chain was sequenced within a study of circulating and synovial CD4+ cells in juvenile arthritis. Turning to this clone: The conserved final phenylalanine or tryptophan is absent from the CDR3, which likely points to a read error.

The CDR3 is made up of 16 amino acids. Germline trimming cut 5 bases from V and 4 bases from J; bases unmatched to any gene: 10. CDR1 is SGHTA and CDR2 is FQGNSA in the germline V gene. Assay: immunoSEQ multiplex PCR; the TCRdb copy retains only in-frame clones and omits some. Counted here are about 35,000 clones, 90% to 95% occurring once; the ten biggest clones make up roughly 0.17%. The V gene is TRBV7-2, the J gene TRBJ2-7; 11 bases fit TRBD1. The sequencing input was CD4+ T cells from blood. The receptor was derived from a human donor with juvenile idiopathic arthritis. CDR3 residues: CASSQDRGRISYEQYL. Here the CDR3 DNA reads TGTGCCAGCAGCCAGGACAGGGGGCGTATTTCGTACGAGCAGTACCTC.